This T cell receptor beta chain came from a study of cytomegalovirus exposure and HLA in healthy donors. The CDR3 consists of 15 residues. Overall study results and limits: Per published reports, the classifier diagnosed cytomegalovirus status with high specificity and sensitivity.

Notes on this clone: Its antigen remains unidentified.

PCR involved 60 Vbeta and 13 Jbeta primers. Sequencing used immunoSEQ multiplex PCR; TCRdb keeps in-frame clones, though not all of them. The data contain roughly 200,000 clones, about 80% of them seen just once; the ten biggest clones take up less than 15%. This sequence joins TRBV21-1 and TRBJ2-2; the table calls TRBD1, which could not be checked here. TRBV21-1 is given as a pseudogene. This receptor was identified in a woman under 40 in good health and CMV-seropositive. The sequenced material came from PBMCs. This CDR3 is CASSNRDKYTGELFF. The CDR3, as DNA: TGTGCCAGCAGCAACCGGGACAAATACACCGGGGAGCTGTTTTTT.